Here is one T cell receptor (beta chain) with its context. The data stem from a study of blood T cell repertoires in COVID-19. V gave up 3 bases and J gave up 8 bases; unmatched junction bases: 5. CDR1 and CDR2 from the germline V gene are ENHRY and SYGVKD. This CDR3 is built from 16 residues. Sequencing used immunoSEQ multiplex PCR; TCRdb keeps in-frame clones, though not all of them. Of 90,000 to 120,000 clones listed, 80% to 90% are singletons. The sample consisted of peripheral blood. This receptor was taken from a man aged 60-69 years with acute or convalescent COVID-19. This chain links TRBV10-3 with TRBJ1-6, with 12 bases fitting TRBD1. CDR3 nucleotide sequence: TGTGCCATCAGTGAAGGGACAGGGGGCTCTTATTCACCCCTCCACTTT. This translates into CAISEGTGGSYSPLHF.